A single sample gave rise to the 14 T cell receptor beta chains below, sequenced in a study of blood T cells in healthy people across ages. Next came a second PCR, run for roughly 7 to 12 cycles, which used a sample-barcoded 5' primer along with a J-beta primer mix. TCRdb re-called the 5' RACE reads with MiXCR, one entry per CDR3 protein. The table records roughly 900,000 distinct CDR3 sequences, 25% to 35% of them present only once. Sequencing was performed on blood. Receptors were obtained from a woman older than 75 in good health.

At least ten counts were recorded for this clonotype. The rearrangement links TRBV7-2 to TRBJ2-7; tentatively, D is TRBD1 (6 bases). CDR1 and CDR2 (germline): SGHTA, FQGNSA. Trimming took off 2 bases at V and 0 bases at J, with 8 bases between the two ends. The CDR3 runs to 14 residues. CDR3 nucleotides: TGTGCCAGCAGCTTAAGGACAGCCTCCTACGAGCAGTACTTC. Protein sequence: CASSLRTASYEQYF.

The rearrangement uses TRBV4-3 and TRBJ2-1; 14 nucleotides match TRBD2. The germline V gene encodes CDR1 LGHNA and CDR2 YSLEER. The trim removed 1 base at V and 8 bases at J, leaving 13 bases unmatched. The CDR3 covers 19 residues. Here the CDR3 DNA reads TGCGCCAGCAGCCAAGGTCGGATGGCGGGACTAGCGGGGGATTATGAGCAGTTCTTC. Protein sequence: CASSQGRMAGLAGDYEQFF.

This sequence joins TRBV9 and TRBJ2-3, with 7 nucleotides matching TRBD2. CDR3 size: 16 residues. V lost 0 bases and J lost 1; bases outside the gene matches: 5. Germline V gene data show CDR1 as SGDLS and CDR2 as YYNGEE. CDR3 nucleotides: TGTGCCAGCAGCGTAGGGGAGGGGAGCGGCACAGATACGCAGTATTTT. Its translation is CASSVGEGSGTDTQYF.

The sample holds many counts of this clonotype. The rearrangement uses TRBV6-2 or TRBV6-3 and TRBJ1-5; D may be TRBD1 (6 bases). Germline lookup yields CDR1 MNHEY and CDR2 SVGEGT. The CDR3 extends over 15 amino acids. Trimming cost V 2 bases and J 4 bases, with 12 bases left between them. CDR3 loop: CASSYNLQGNQPQHF. The DNA of the CDR3 is TGTGCCAGCAGTTACAACTTGCAGGGGAATCAGCCCCAGCATTTT.

The J gene is TRBJ2-2, the V gene TRBV12-3 or TRBV12-4; no reliable D call. Deletions cut 5 bases from V and 4 bases from J, with 14 bases between. This CDR3 contains 15 residues. CDR3 DNA sequence: TGTGCCAGCAGTCCCGGCAAAGGTAGCACCGGGGAGCTGTTTTTT. As protein: CASSPGKGSTGELFF.

The gene calls are TRBV30 and TRBJ1-6; 8 bases align to TRBD1. V gave up 1 base and J gave up 8 bases; unmatched junction bases: 4. This CDR3 has 14 amino acids. Germline V CDR1 and CDR2: GTSNPN, SVGIG (reference sequence). The CDR3 DNA reads as TGTGCCTGGAGTGGGACAGGGTTCGATTCACCCCTCCACTTT. Protein: CAWSGTGFDSPLHF.

This clonotype occurred many times. The chain couples TRBV3-1 to TRBJ1-5; D uncertain. Germline-derived CDR1 and CDR2 are LGHDT and YNNKEL (reference sequence). This CDR3 spans 16 amino acids. The V end was cut by 0 bases, the J end by 7 bases, with 16 bases between. As DNA, the CDR3 is TGTGCCAGCAGCCAAGATCCCCAGGTCGGGGTCCAGCCCCAGCATTTT. Amino acids: CASSQDPQVGVQPQHF.

Worth noting for this clonotype: Just one base apart from a much larger clone, this may be a read error. The chain joins TRBV20-1 to TRBJ1-6, with TRBD1 as a possible D gene (6 bases). The length of the CDR3 is 12 residues. Germline CDR1 and CDR2: DFQATT and SNEGSKA (reference sequence). In nucleotides, the CDR3 is TGCAGTGCTGGACAGTCTAATTCACTCCTCCACTTT. Its translation is CSAGQSNSLLHF.

V gene TRBV12-3 or TRBV12-4 combines with J gene TRBJ2-3, with a weak D call TRBD2 (7 bases). The CDR3 has 14 amino acids. V was shortened by 7 bases and J by 5 bases, with 16 bases between the two germline ends. The CDR3, as DNA: TGTGCCAGCAATAAACGGGGGGCAGGAGATACGCAGTATTTT. Translating gives CASNKRGAGDTQYF.

Note on this clonotype: The junction differs from germline at one of its ends, possibly a read error. This sequence joins TRBV5-4 and TRBJ1-2; 7 bases fit TRBD1. In germline, CDR1 is SGHNT, CDR2 YYREEE (reference sequence). This CDR3 region has 14 residues. CDR3 DNA: TGTGCCAGCAGCTTGCAGGGGGGTAACTATGACTACACCTTC. This codes for CASSLQGGNYDYTF.

CDR3 nucleotides: TGCAGTGCTCCTAGGACTGATGCGAACACCGGGGAGCTGTTTTTT. This gives the protein CSAPRTDANTGELFF. The chain recombines TRBV20-1 with TRBJ2-2; D might be TRBD2 (5 bases). Trimming took off 5 bases at V and 0 bases at J, with 13 bases between the two ends. The germline V gene has CDR1 DFQATT and CDR2 SNEGSKA (reference sequence). CDR3 length equals 15 residues.

This clonotype was seen many times. The rearrangement links TRBV10-3 to TRBJ1-2; tentatively, D is TRBD1 (6 bases). The V and J ends lost 4 bases and 3 bases respectively, with 15 bases between them. The CDR3 sequence is 15 residues long. CDR1 and CDR2 from the germline V gene are ENHRY and SYGVKD. As DNA, the CDR3 is TGTGCCATCAGTGCGACCCCAGGGGCAGACTATGGCTACACCTTC. Translating it yields CAISATPGADYGYTF.

This clonotype was detected ten times or more. The V gene is TRBV20-1, the J gene TRBJ2-5; D is unresolved. The V end was cut by 5 bases, the J end by 4 bases, with 5 bases between. The CDR3 has 10 residues. CDR1 is DFQATT, CDR2 SNEGSKA, per germline (reference sequence). The DNA of the CDR3 is TGCAGTGCTGAAAGAGAGACCCAGTACTTC. It translates to CSAERETQYF.

This clonotype came up once. V is TRBV9 and J is TRBJ1-4; no definite D call. The CDR3 has 14 residues. Per the germline V gene, CDR1 is SGDLS and CDR2 is YYNGEE. V was pared by 4 bases and J by 4 bases, with 11 bases between. The CDR3 here is CASSPGSDNEKLFF. Written as DNA, the CDR3 is TGTGCCAGCAGCCCGGGGTCCGATAATGAAAAACTGTTTTTT.